This T cell receptor beta chain was sequenced during a study of blood T cell repertoires in COVID-19. Whole-study context: The United States, Italy and Spain provided the acute and convalescent COVID-19 samples. Nucleic acid was either cDNA or gDNA, and it came from T cells, B-cell-depleted T cells, or PBMCs.

Germline V gives CDR1 LGHNA, CDR2 YNFKEQ. Trimming cost V 3 bases and J 3 bases; bases outside gene matches: 5. The CDR3 is made up of 16 amino acids. In the authors' workflow: Estimated nucleated cell counts came from reference gene primer amplification. This table comes from immunoSEQ multiplex PCR, and its TCRdb copy is limited to in-frame clones, with some not included. The DNA was the basis for D and trimming; V, J and clone size are from that table. The sample yields about 83,000 clones, 80% to 90% seen once. The material sequenced was peripheral blood. The receptor comes from a human donor in a cohort sampled during active COVID-19. The chain has TRBV4-2 and TRBJ2-2; 9 nucleotides agree with TRBD1. The CDR3 region is CASSQLRQGDTGELFF. The DNA for the CDR3 is TGTGCCAGCAGCCAGCTCCGACAGGGGGACACCGGGGAGCTGTTTTTT.